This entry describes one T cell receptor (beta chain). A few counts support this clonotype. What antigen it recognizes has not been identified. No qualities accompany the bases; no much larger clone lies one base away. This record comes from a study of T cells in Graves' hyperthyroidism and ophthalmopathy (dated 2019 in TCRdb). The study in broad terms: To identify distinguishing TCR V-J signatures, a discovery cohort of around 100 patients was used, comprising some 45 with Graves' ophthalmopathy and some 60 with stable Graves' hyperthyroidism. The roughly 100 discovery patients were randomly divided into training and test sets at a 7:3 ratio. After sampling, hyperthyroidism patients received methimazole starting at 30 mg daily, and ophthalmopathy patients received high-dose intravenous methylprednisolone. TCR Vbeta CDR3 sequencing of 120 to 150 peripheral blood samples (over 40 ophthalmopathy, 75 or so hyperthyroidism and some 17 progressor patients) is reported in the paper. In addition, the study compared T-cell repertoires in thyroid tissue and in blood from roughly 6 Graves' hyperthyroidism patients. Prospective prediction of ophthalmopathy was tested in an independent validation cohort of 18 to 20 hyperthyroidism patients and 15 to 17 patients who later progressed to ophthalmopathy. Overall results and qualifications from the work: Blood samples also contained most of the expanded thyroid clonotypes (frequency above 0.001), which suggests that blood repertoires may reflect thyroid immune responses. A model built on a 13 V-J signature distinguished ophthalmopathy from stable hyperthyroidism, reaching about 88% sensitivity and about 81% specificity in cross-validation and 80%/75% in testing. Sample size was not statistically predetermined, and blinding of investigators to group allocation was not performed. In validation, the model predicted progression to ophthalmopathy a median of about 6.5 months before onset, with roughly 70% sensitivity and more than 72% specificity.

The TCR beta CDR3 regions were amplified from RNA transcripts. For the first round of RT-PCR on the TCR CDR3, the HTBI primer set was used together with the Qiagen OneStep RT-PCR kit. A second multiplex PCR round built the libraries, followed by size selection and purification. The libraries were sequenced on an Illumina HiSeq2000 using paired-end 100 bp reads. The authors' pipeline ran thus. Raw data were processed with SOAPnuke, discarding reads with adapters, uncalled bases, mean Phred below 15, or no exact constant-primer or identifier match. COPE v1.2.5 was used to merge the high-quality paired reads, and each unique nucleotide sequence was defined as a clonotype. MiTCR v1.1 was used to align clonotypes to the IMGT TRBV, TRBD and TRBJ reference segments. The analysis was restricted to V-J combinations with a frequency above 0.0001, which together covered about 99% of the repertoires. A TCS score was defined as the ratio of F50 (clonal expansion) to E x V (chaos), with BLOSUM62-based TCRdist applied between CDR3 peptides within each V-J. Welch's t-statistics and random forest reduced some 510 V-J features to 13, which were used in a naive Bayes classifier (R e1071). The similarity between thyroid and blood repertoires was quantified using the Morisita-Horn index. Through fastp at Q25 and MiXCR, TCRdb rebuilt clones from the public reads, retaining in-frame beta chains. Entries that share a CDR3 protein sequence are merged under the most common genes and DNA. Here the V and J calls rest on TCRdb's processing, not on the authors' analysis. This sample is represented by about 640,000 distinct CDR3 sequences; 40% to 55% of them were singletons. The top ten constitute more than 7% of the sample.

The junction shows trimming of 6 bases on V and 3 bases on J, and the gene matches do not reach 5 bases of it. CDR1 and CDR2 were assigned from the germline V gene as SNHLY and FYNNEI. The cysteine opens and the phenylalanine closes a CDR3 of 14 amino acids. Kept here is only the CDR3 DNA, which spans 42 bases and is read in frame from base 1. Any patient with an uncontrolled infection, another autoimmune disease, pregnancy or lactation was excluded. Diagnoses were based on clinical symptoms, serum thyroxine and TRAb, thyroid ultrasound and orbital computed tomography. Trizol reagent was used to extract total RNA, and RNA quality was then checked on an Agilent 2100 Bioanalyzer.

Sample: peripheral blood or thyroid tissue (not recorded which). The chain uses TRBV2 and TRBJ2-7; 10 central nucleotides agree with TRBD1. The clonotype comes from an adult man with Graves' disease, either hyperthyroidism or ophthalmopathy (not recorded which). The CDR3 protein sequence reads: CASRWTGGGYEQYF. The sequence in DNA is TGTGCCAGCAGGTGGACAGGGGGTGGCTACGAGCAGTACTTC. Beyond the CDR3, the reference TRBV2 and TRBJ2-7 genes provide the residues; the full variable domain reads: EPEVTQTPSHQVTQMGQEVILRCVPISNHLYFYWYRQILGQKVEFLVSFYNNEISEKSEIFDDQFSVERPDGSNFTLKIRSTKLEDSAMYFCASRWTGGGYEQYFGPGTRLTVT.